This entry features one TCR beta chain sequence. Its antigen is unidentified. The sample is drawn from a study of CD8 T cells in Susac syndrome. Background on the study: Patients with Susac syndrome were, at the time of blood collection, therapy-naive, maintained on corticosteroids, or maintained on intravenous immunoglobulin alone. Notes on the study in general: About 5 Susac-specific public clones appeared in CD8+ TEMRA repertoires, and about 16 in total CD8+ repertoires.

When the RNA was reverse transcribed, random hexamers were used with an input of about 0.45 to 1 ug. Across 54 Vbeta and 13 Jbeta, TCR beta CDR3 was amplified with immunoSEQ multiplex PCR. TCRdb used MiXCR to reprocess the immunoSEQ multiplex PCR reads, holding one entry per CDR3 protein. The top ten clones hold about 0.9% of a sample with around 81,000 distinct CDR3 sequences, around 94% of them seen once. This TCR was recovered from a human donor with Susac syndrome. The sequencing input was CD8+ T cells from PBMCs.

The CDR3 spells CSASLGDVLAKNIQYF. The CDR3 DNA sequence: TGCAGTGCTTCTCTAGGGGACGTACTAGCCAAAAACATTCAGTACTTC. The chain is built from TRBV20-1 and TRBJ2-4, with D perhaps being TRBD1 or TRBD2 (5 bases each). This CDR3 is built from 16 residues. CDR1 and CDR2 (germline): DFQATT, SNEGSKA (reference sequence). V lost 5 bases to trimming and J lost 0 bases, with 17 bases between them.